The rows below give T cell receptor beta chains drawn from one sample of a study of a mutant IDH1 vaccine in newly diagnosed glioma. These receptors lack a known antigen. The repertoire was sequenced with immunoSEQ multiplex PCR; TCRdb's copy has only in-frame clones and lacks some. This sample yields approximately 50,000 clones, of which about 90% are seen a single time; about 1.5% belongs to the top ten. Sequencing was performed on PBMCs, taken from a glioma patient whose treatment included an IDH1 peptide vaccine. These receptors were taken from a man between 35 and 55 years old with glioma. CDR3s include the opening cysteine and the closing phenylalanine or tryptophan. Each record gives: D gene, V gene, clone size, J gene, CDR3 protein, CDR3 DNA. D genes are given only for firm matches. Clone size is shown for a subset of rows, as once, few, many or a class of expanded clone.

.	TRBV28	.	TRBJ2-7	CASGKGRSTDEQYF	TGTGCCAGCGGGAAGGGGCGATCTACGGACGAGCAGTACTTC
.	TRBV6-1	.	TRBJ2-3	CASSLSTDTQYF	TGTGCCAGCTCCCTTAGCACAGATACGCAGTATTTT
TRBD1	TRBV9	.	TRBJ2-1	CASSVRDSRSSYNEQFF	TGTGCCAGCAGCGTTCGGGACAGTCGGAGCTCCTACAATGAGCAGTTCTTC
TRBD1	TRBV5-6	.	TRBJ2-1	CASSFPGQGASYNEQFF	TGTGCCAGCAGCTTCCCCGGACAGGGCGCATCCTACAATGAGCAGTTCTTC
TRBD2	TRBV5-6	.	TRBJ2-5	CASSQLAGGGTQYF	TGTGCCAGCAGCCAACTAGCGGGGGGCGGGACCCAGTACTTC
.	TRBV27	.	TRBJ2-3	CASSLLVDGGADTQYF	TGTGCCAGCAGTTTACTGGTGGACGGGGGCGCAGATACGCAGTATTTT
TRBD1	TRBV15	.	TRBJ2-2	CATRGVIGQGGTGELFF	TGTGCCACCAGAGGGGTGATAGGACAGGGGGGGACCGGGGAGCTGTTTTTT
.	TRBV7-7	.	TRBJ2-2	CASSLEPGRDGELFF	TGTGCTAGCAGCCTCGAACCTGGCAGGGATGGGGAGCTGTTTTTT
.	TRBV11-2	.	TRBJ1-2	CASSLLHTANYGYTF	TGTGCCAGCAGCTTACTCCACACAGCTAACTATGGCTACACCTTC
.	TRBV6-5	.	TRBJ2-2	CASRRQGATGELFF	TGTGCCAGCCGCCGGCAGGGTGCCACCGGGGAGCTGTTTTTT
.	TRBV6-6	.	TRBJ2-1	CASSFGGEQFF	TGTGCCAGCAGTTTCGGGGGAGAGCAGTTCTTC
TRBD2	TRBV7-6	.	TRBJ2-1	CASSFPSGYNEQFF	TGTGCCAGCAGCTTCCCTAGCGGTTACAATGAGCAGTTCTTC
.	TRBV7-9	.	TRBJ2-7	CASSRGLAGPFGF	TGTGCCAGCAGCCGGGGGTTGGCAGGCCCCTTCGGTTTC
.	TRBV2	.	TRBJ1-3	CASRTGSAGNTIYF	TGTGCCAGCAGAACCGGATCAGCTGGAAACACCATATATTTT
TRBD1	TRBV19	.	TRBJ2-7	CASSIPNRGREQYF	TGTGCCAGTAGTATCCCGAACAGGGGGCGCGAGCAGTACTTC
TRBD1	TRBV23-1	.	TRBJ2-7	CASSQLTGVRFWFYEQYF	TGCGCCAGCAGTCAACTAACAGGGGTCCGATTTTGGTTCTACGAGCAGTACTTC
.	TRBV7-2	few	TRBJ1-1	CASSLEVNTEAFF	TGTGCCAGCAGCTTAGAGGTGAACACTGAAGCTTTCTTT
TRBD2	TRBV4-3	.	TRBJ2-3	CASSQALAGADTQYF	TGCGCCAGCAGCCAAGCCCTAGCGGGAGCAGATACGCAGTATTTT
.	TRBV19	.	TRBJ2-7	CASSIDLWDRNGGEQYF	TGTGCCAGTAGTATAGATCTATGGGACAGAAACGGGGGAGAGCAGTACTTC
TRBD1	TRBV5-8	.	TRBJ1-4	CASRRQGYEKLFF	TGTGCCAGCAGACGACAGGGATACGAAAAACTGTTTTTT
.	TRBV7-7	.	TRBJ2-6	CASSPTLRGGANVLTF	TGTGCCAGCAGCCCTACACTACGGGGTGGGGCCAACGTCCTGACTTTC
.	TRBV28	.	TRBJ2-7	CASSYRDSSYEQYF	TGTGCCAGCAGTTACCGGGACTCTAGCTACGAGCAGTACTTC
.	TRBV6-1	.	TRBJ2-2	CASSAPDRVSGYTGELFF	TGTGCCAGCAGTGCCCCCGACAGGGTTAGCGGTTACACCGGGGAGCTGTTTTTT
TRBD1	TRBV4-3	.	TRBJ2-5	CASSDRTGGAETQYF	TGCGCCAGCAGCGATCGCACAGGGGGCGCGGAGACCCAGTACTTC
.	TRBV27	.	TRBJ2-1	CASSLVQGSNEQFF	TGTGCCAGCAGTTTGGTTCAGGGTAGCAATGAGCAGTTCTTC
TRBD2	TRBV7-2	.	TRBJ2-7	CASSRWGGSGSSYEQYF	TGTGCCAGCAGCCGGTGGGGGGGTAGCGGGAGTTCCTACGAGCAGTACTTC
TRBD2	TRBV4-1	once	TRBJ2-7	CASSLRTSGRAAYEQYF	TGCGCCAGCAGCTTGCGGACTAGCGGGAGGGCCGCCTACGAGCAGTACTTC
TRBD2	TRBV7-8	.	TRBJ2-5	CASSKLAGGLETQYF	TGTGCCAGCAGCAAACTAGCGGGGGGGTTAGAGACCCAGTACTTC
TRBD2	TRBV29-1	.	TRBJ2-1	CSVEDGRTSRYNEQFF	TGCAGCGTTGAAGACGGCAGGACTAGCAGATACAATGAGCAGTTCTTC
.	TRBV28	.	TRBJ1-5	CASSSGQPQHF	TGTGCCAGCAGTTCGGGTCAGCCCCAGCATTTT